These T cell receptor beta chains were read from a single sample in a study of T-cell memory formation after mild COVID-19. TCRdb independently ran MiXCR on the 5' RACE reads; one entry per CDR3 protein. The data contain roughly 600,000 distinct CDR3 sequences, roughly 17% of them singletons. The sequenced material came from PBMCs or a T cell subset sorted from them (not recorded which). All receptors come from an adult woman who had mild COVID-19 (a few samples of this study predate the infection). Cell type and time point are not known. The conserved cysteine and the conserved F or W are not part of the CDR3 here. D genes are given only for firm matches.

TRBJ1-4,TRBV5-1,-,ASSLGGTSNEKLF
TRBJ2-7,TRBV4-1,-,ASSQVSGPYEQY
TRBJ2-5,TRBV5-1,-,ASSPAVGAGQNQETQY
TRBJ2-1,TRBV15,-,ATSTTNMRGSNEQF
TRBJ1-1,TRBV5-1,-,ASSGDSMNTEAF
TRBJ2-7,TRBV3-1,TRBD1,ASRQSDRGLREQY
TRBJ2-2,TRBV28,-,ASRDRDLNTGELF
TRBJ2-7,TRBV9,TRBD1,ASSPSGQAAAYEQY
TRBJ1-2,TRBV12-3/TRBV12-4,TRBD1,ASSRGQAYT
TRBJ1-4,TRBV20-1,TRBD1,SASDRGGMYEKLF
TRBJ2-1,TRBV24-1,-,ATSDFPTLYGNEQF
TRBJ2-6,TRBV20-1,-,SAPETSGANVLT
TRBJ2-6,TRBV30,-,AWSTGGGANVLT
TRBJ2-3,TRBV14,-,ASSPPGGFWPDTQY
TRBJ1-1,TRBV4-1,-,ASSQAGDTEAF
TRBJ1-1,TRBV5-1,-,ASSRTTVLTEAF
TRBJ2-3,TRBV19,TRBD2,ASSNAGTSGSTDTQY
TRBJ2-3,TRBV12-3/TRBV12-4,TRBD2,ASSLFGGRGTDTQY
TRBJ1-2,TRBV18,-,ASSPPGAGGDYGYT
TRBJ2-7,TRBV16,-,ASSQPLDYEQY
TRBJ2-7,TRBV4-1,-,ASSLIGGIGYEQY
TRBJ2-3,TRBV12-3/TRBV12-4,-,ASSLAGGVSTDTQY
TRBJ1-1,TRBV11-2,-,ASSFPLQDTEAF
TRBJ1-3,TRBV4-2,-,ASSQEAESSGNTIY
TRBJ2-2,TRBV5-4,TRBD1,ASSRPTGTTGELF
TRBJ2-7,TRBV2,TRBD1,ASKDRYYEQY
TRBJ2-5,TRBV5-1,-,ASSFGAFAVQETQY
TRBJ2-2,TRBV6-4,-,ASRRDLNTGELF
TRBJ2-5,TRBV12-3/TRBV12-4,TRBD1,ASSETGGFQETQY
TRBJ1-1,TRBV19,-,ASSPGRATEAF
TRBJ1-5,TRBV9,-,ASSGGSGNQPQH
TRBJ2-1,TRBV6-5,-,ASSASGRGQF
TRBJ1-1,TRBV30,-,AWSVSRGMNTEAF
TRBJ2-1,TRBV25-1,-,ASSTRRQGAYNEQF
TRBJ2-7,TRBV11-1,-,ASSPPGQSYEQY
TRBJ2-2,TRBV24-1,TRBD1,ATKGQGNTGELF
TRBJ1-6,TRBV5-1,TRBD1,ASSPRGQDRNSPLH
TRBJ2-7,TRBV12-3/TRBV12-4,-,ASSSHTRDEQY